This T cell receptor (beta chain) emerged from a study of control samples from healthy donors and cancer patients. The germline V and J ends were trimmed by 5 bases and 3 bases, with 16 bases remaining between them. Germline values: CDR1 SGHNT, CDR2 YENEEA. The CDR3 is made up of 15 amino acids. Clones were read by immunoSEQ multiplex PCR, and TCRdb kept only the in-frame ones, dropping some. The repertoire consists of roughly 14,000 clones, with around 86% occurring once and the leading ten covering around 10%. The sequenced sample was PBMCs. This clonotype was sampled from a woman in her 70s with colorectal cancer. This sequence joins TRBV11-3 and TRBJ1-1; D not certain. The CDR3 nucleotides read TGTGCCAGCAGCAAGATGGGCCAGCAATACACTGAAGCTTTCTTT. Its translation is CASSKMGQQYTEAFF.